Below are 16 T cell receptor beta chains sequenced from a single sample in a study of OX40 agonist ivuxolimab in advanced cancers. Only in-frame clones appear in the TCRdb table, and some are missing; sequencing was by immunoSEQ multiplex PCR. This repertoire shows roughly 66,000 clones, roughly 87% found once; its top ten account for 2% to 2.5%. Source: CD4+ or CD8+ T cells sorted from blood, taken in a trial of the OX40 agonist ivuxolimab. The receptors stem from an adult with an advanced solid tumor such as melanoma, head and neck, liver or kidney cancer.

This rearrangement joins TRBV21-1 to TRBJ1-5; the DNA was not used to check the table's D call, TRBD1. TRBV21-1 is listed as a pseudogene. The CDR3 extends over 18 amino acids. CDR3 in DNA: TGTGCCAGCAGCAAAGGGGGGTCCCCCGGGGACAGAAATCAGCCCCAGCATTTT. Amino acid sequence: CASSKGGSPGDRNQPQHF.

This rearrangement joins TRBV29-1 to TRBJ2-7; D is possibly TRBD2 (5 bases). The length of the CDR3 is 12 residues. Germline lookup yields CDR1 SQVTM and CDR2 ANQGSEA. V lost 7 bases, J lost 2 bases, and 12 bases lay in between. CDR3 loop: CSAISTTYEQYF. Written as DNA, the CDR3 is TGCAGCGCCATATCGACTACCTACGAGCAGTACTTC.

V is TRBV27 and J is TRBJ2-5; D may be TRBD1 (6 bases). Per germline, CDR1 MNHEY and CDR2 SMNVEV (reference sequence). V was clipped by 4 bases and J by 1 base, with 19 bases between them. This CDR3 has 17 residues. The CDR3 DNA reads TGTGCCAGCAGTTCCCGGGCAGGGGCCCCCTTCCAAGAGACCCAGTACTTC. It encodes CASSSRAGAPFQETQYF.

The chain joins TRBV7-8 to TRBJ1-5, with 12 bases identical to TRBD1. The V segment lost 4 bases and the J segment 2 bases; nucleotides outside the gene matches: 12. Germline CDR1 reads SGHVS; CDR2 reads FQNEAQ. CDR3 length: 19 residues. CDR3 in amino acids: CASSSLPLGTGGGNQPQHF. The CDR3 DNA reads as TGTGCCAGCAGCTCCCTACCCCTTGGGACAGGGGGCGGCAATCAGCCCCAGCATTTT.

This rearrangement joins TRBV2 to TRBJ1-2; D ambiguous. CDR1 SNHLY and CDR2 FYNNEI come from the germline V gene. Trimming took off 3 bases at V and 2 bases at J, with 10 bases between the two ends. The length of the CDR3 is 14 residues. This chain's CDR3 is CASSEVGQNYGYTF. CDR3 nucleotide sequence: TGTGCCAGCAGTGAGGTCGGGCAGAACTATGGCTACACCTTC.

This clone was observed a single time. This chain uses TRBV5-4 with TRBJ2-5; D unresolved. Germline V gene sequence: CDR1 SGHNT, CDR2 YYREEE (reference sequence). The CDR3 runs to 11 residues. V was shortened by 4 bases and J by 1 base, with 2 bases between the two germline ends. The CDR3 coding sequence is TGTGCCAGCAGCCGCCAAGAGACCCAGTACTTC. Translating gives CASSRQETQYF.

This chain joins TRBV30 and TRBJ1-4; D perhaps matches TRBD1 (6 bases). This CDR3 region has 15 residues. Trimming took off 2 bases at V and 5 bases at J, with 15 bases between the two ends. CDR1 and CDR2 from the germline V gene are GTSNPN and SVGIG (reference sequence). CDR3 amino acids: CAWSLEGTINEKLFF. In DNA, the CDR3 is TGTGCCTGGAGTCTTGAAGGGACAATAAATGAAAAACTGTTTTTT. Full variable domain (remainder filled in from reference TRBV30 and TRBJ1-4): SQTIHQWPATLVQPVGSPLSLECTVEGTSNPNLYWYRQAAGRGLQLLFYSVGIGQISSEVPQNLSASRPQDRQFILSSKKLLLSDSGFYLCAWSLEGTINEKLFFGSGTQLSVL.

The chain is built from TRBV7-2 and TRBJ2-5; D perhaps matches TRBD1 (6 bases). CDR1 is SGHTA and CDR2 is FQGNSA in the germline V gene. V was pared by 5 bases and J by 1 base, with 11 bases between. The CDR3 has 14 amino acids. The CDR3 DNA reads as TGTGCCAGCAGCCCGACAGGATTCCAAGAGACCCAGTACTTC. Residues: CASSPTGFQETQYF. Using reference TRBV7-2 and TRBJ2-5 for the parts outside the CDR3, the full variable domain is GAGVSQSPSNKVTEKGKDVELRCDPISGHTALYWYRQSLGQGLEFLIYFQGNSAPDKSGLPSDRFSAERTGGSVSTLTIQRTQQEDSAVYLCASSPTGFQETQYFGPGTRLLVL.

This chain uses TRBV20-1 with TRBJ2-1; D call uncertain. Germline V gene data show CDR1 as DFQATT and CDR2 as SNEGSKA (reference sequence). The CDR3 contains 11 residues. Trimming removed 1 base at V and 10 bases at J, with 8 bases between. This CDR3 reads CSARGAQEQFF. Written as DNA, the CDR3 is TGCAGTGCTAGAGGGGCCCAAGAGCAGTTCTTC.

The chain combines TRBV6-5 with TRBJ1-1, with D unresolved. Per the germline V gene, CDR1 is MNHEY and CDR2 is SVGAGI. The CDR3 has 13 residues. Trimming took off 4 bases at V and 2 bases at J, with 8 bases between the two ends. CDR3 sequence (DNA): TGTGCCAGCAGTTCGAGGCTAAACACTGAAGCTTTCTTT. Translated: CASSSRLNTEAFF.

Here the CDR3 reads CASRHLAGGLKWAHEQYF. As DNA, the CDR3 is TGTGCCAGCAGACATCTAGCGGGAGGGTTGAAATGGGCACACGAGCAGTACTTC. The chain links TRBV27 to TRBJ2-7; 12 positions match TRBD2. The germline CDR1 and CDR2 sequences are MNHEY and SMNVEV (reference sequence). CDR3 length equals 18 residues. J gave up 5 bases and V 6 bases, and 17 bases lay outside the gene matches.

The genes are TRBV27 and TRBJ2-1, with D possibly being TRBD2 (5 bases). CDR3 length: 15 amino acids. V was shortened by 6 bases and J by 2 bases, with 14 bases between the two germline ends. In germline, CDR1 is MNHEY, CDR2 SMNVEV (reference sequence). Here the CDR3 reads CASRYAGHPYNEQFF. The CDR3 bases are TGTGCCAGCAGATACGCGGGTCACCCCTACAATGAGCAGTTCTTC.

The chain carries TRBV6-4 and TRBJ1-5, with TRBD1 identical over 7 bases. CDR1 and CDR2 (germline): MRHNA, SNTAGT. This CDR3 contains 13 residues. V gave up 5 bases and J gave up 6 bases; unmatched junction bases: 4. The CDR3 sequence is CASSLTGTQPQHF. CDR3 nucleotide sequence: TGTGCCAGCAGTCTGACAGGGACTCAGCCCCAGCATTTT.

V usage is TRBV15 and J usage is TRBJ2-2, with D perhaps assigned TRBD1 or TRBD2 (5 bases each). CDR3 length: 16 amino acids. CDR1 is LNHNV and CDR2 is YYDKDF in the germline V gene (reference sequence). V lost 7 bases and J lost 4, with 19 bases in between. The CDR3 loop reads CATTKRARVGTGELFF. CDR3 nucleotides: TGTGCCACCACCAAGAGGGCCAGGGTCGGCACCGGGGAGCTGTTTTTT.

The chain employs TRBV6-1 and TRBJ2-5; possibly TRBD1 for D (6 bases). The germline V gene has CDR1 MNHNS and CDR2 SASEGT. Trimming pared 1 base from V and 5 bases from J, leaving 14 bases between. CDR3 size: 15 residues. The chain's CDR3 is CASSEDARGVETQYF. The CDR3 DNA reads as TGTGCCAGCAGTGAAGACGCCAGGGGCGTGGAGACCCAGTACTTC.

A few counts support this clone. V usage is TRBV5-4 and J usage is TRBJ2-7, with D unclear. This CDR3 contains 16 residues. The germline V gene has CDR1 SGHNT and CDR2 YYREEE (reference sequence). Trimming pared 1 base from V and 4 bases from J, leaving 18 bases between. The CDR3 region has the DNA TGTGCCAGCAGCTTGAGAGGTGTTGGTGCTAGGTACGAGCAGTACTTC. It is translated as CASSLRGVGARYEQYF.